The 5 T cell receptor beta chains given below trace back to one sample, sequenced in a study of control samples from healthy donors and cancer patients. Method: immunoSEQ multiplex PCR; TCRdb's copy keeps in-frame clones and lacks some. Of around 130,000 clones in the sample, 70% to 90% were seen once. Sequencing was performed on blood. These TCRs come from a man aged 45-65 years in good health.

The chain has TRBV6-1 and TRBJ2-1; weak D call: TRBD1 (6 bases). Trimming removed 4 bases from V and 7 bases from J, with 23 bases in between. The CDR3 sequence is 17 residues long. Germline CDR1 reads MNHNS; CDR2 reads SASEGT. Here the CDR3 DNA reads TGTGCCAGCAGTGCTTCCGTCCGACAGGTCAGAATGAATGAGCAGTTCTTC. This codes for CASSASVRQVRMNEQFF.

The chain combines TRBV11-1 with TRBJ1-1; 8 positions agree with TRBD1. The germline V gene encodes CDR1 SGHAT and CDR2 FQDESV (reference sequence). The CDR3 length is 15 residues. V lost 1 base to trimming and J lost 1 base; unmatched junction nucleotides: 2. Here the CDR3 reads CASSLGQGANTEAFF. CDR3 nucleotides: TGTGCCAGCAGCTTAGGGCAGGGGGCGAACACTGAAGCTTTCTTT.

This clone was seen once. In DNA form, the CDR3 reads TGTGCCAGCAGGAATAACAGAGACTCTGGAAACACCATATATTTT. This codes for CASRNNRDSGNTIYF. V and J are TRBV5-5 and TRBJ1-3; D call uncertain. Trimming left V 5 bases short and J 0 bases short, with 12 bases between. Germline lookup yields CDR1 SGHKS and CDR2 YYEKEE (reference sequence). The CDR3 has 15 amino acids.

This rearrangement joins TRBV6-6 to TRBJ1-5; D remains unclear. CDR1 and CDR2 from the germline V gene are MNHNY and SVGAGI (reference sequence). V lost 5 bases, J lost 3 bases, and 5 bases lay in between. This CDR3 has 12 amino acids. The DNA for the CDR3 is TGTGCCAGCAGTAATAACAATCAGCCCCAGCATTTT. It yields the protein CASSNNNQPQHF.

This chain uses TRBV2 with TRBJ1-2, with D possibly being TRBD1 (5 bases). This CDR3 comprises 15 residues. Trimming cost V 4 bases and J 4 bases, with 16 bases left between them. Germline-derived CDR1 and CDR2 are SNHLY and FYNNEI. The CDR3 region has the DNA TGTGCCAGCAGTGGGAGACAGCTTCTTAGCTATGGCTACACCTTC. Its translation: CASSGRQLLSYGYTF.